The 23 T cell receptor beta chains below all came from one sample that was sequenced in a study of early T cells in non-severe SARS-CoV-2 infection. TCRdb itself ran the 5' RACE reads through MiXCR, one entry per CDR3 protein. The sample comprises about 100,000 distinct CDR3 sequences, approximately 13% of which are singletons, and approximately 2.3% rests with the top ten. The source material was whole blood. The receptors originated from an adult who was a healthcare worker with PCR-confirmed SARS-CoV-2 infection or an uninfected control (not recorded which).

This clonotype was counted between two and nine times. This chain links TRBV25-1 with TRBJ1-4, with unresolved D. V was trimmed by 0 bases and J by 4 bases, leaving 3 bases between them. The V gene's germline CDR1 is MGHDK and CDR2 SYGVNS. The CDR3 has 13 residues. The CDR3 reads CASSEYLNEKLFF. Here the CDR3 DNA reads TGTGCCAGCAGTGAATACCTTAATGAAAAACTGTTTTTT.

Many counts were recorded for this clonotype. The rearrangement uses TRBV18 and TRBJ1-1; D uncertain. The V gene's germline CDR1 is KGHSH and CDR2 LQKENI. Trimming took 4 bases from V and 0 from J, leaving 15 bases between them. The CDR3 runs to 16 residues. In DNA, the CDR3 is TGTGCCAGCTCACTAGCCACTCGGTCGATGAACACTGAAGCTTTCTTT. Translating gives CASSLATRSMNTEAFF. The entire variable domain, with the rest obtained from reference TRBV18 and TRBJ1-1, is as follows: NAGVMQNPRHLVRRRGQEARLRCSPMKGHSHVYWYRQLPEEGLKFMVYLQKENIIDESGMPKERFSAEFPKEGPSILRIQQVVRGDSAAYFCASSLATRSMNTEAFFGQGTRLTVV.

The genes are TRBV12-3 or TRBV12-4 and TRBJ1-4; D not certain. The CDR3 is 13 residues long. Deletions cut 5 bases from V and 8 bases from J, with 12 bases between. In DNA, the CDR3 is TGTGCCAGCAGTCCTACCCTCGGGGAAAAACTGTTTTTT. This codes for CASSPTLGEKLFF.

This clonotype has a handful of counts. The chain combines TRBV24-1 with TRBJ2-6, with D possibly matching TRBD2 (6 bases). V was shortened by 2 bases and J by 3 bases, with 19 bases between the two germline ends. The germline V gene encodes CDR1 KGHDR and CDR2 SFDVKD. The CDR3 length is 19 residues. As DNA, the CDR3 is TGTGCCACCAGTGATTACCCGGGACGGGGGAGCTTTGGGGCCAACGTCCTGACTTTC. Its translation: CATSDYPGRGSFGANVLTF.

V and J are TRBV29-1 and TRBJ1-1; TRBD1 agrees at 7 bases. The CDR3 extends over 14 amino acids. J gave up 1 base and V 6 bases, and 8 bases lay outside the gene matches. CDR1 is SQVTM, CDR2 ANQGSEA, per germline. CDR3 nucleotide sequence: TGCAGCGTGCCCTTAGGGGGCGGGAACACTGAAGCTTTCTTT. Translation: CSVPLGGGNTEAFF. The whole variable domain, remainder taken from reference TRBV29-1 and TRBJ1-1, is SAVISQKPSRDICQRGTSLTIQCQVDSQVTMMFWYRQQPGQSLTLIATANQGSEATYESGFVIDKFPISRPNLTFSTLTVSNMSPEDSSIYLCSVPLGGGNTEAFFGQGTRLTVV.

This clonotype was recorded many times. The V and J genes are TRBV20-1 and TRBJ1-3; 8 positions agree with TRBD1. Per the germline V gene, CDR1 is DFQATT and CDR2 is SNEGSKA (reference sequence). This CDR3 is 16 amino acids long. Trimming took 5 bases from V and 0 from J; bases not matched to a gene: 9. The CDR3 protein is CSAGVGQVPSGNTIYF. DNA for the CDR3: TGCAGTGCTGGGGTGGGACAGGTCCCCTCTGGAAACACCATATATTTT.

The genes are TRBV7-8 and TRBJ2-7, with 8 bases lining up with TRBD1. Germline V CDR1 and CDR2: SGHVS, FQNEAQ. With V trimmed by 1 base and J by 0 bases, 5 bases remained unmatched. The CDR3 loop spans 16 amino acids. The CDR3 DNA reads as TGTGCCAGCAGCTTAGTCGGGACAGGCAGCTCCTACGAGCAGTACTTC. Translation: CASSLVGTGSSYEQYF.

The chain links TRBV28 to TRBJ1-1, with TRBD1 identical over 8 bases. Germline V lookup: CDR1 MDHEN, CDR2 SYDVKM. J gave up 4 bases and V 6 bases, and 10 bases lay outside the gene matches. CDR3 length: 15 residues. In DNA form, the CDR3 reads TGTGCCAGCAGCAACCTTATCACAGGGGGCACTGAAGCTTTCTTT. It encodes CASSNLITGGTEAFF. The full variable domain, completed using reference TRBV28 and TRBJ1-1, is DVKVTQSSRYLVKRTGEKVFLECVQDMDHENMFWYRQDPGLGLRLIYFSYDVKMKEKGDIPEGYSVSREKKERFSLILESASTNQTSMYLCASSNLITGGTEAFFGQGTRLTVV.

Notes on this clonotype: With a much larger clone just one base away, this may be a read error. The CDR3 ends on some other residue instead of the conserved phenylalanine or tryptophan, so this is likely a read error. The limits of the CDR3 on the DNA are not certain, so only TCRdb's listed CDR3 is given. The chain carries TRBV20-1 and TRBJ2-7; the D call in the table, TRBD1, was not verified against the DNA. The CDR3 spans 13 residues, counting both ends. Germline loops: CDR1 DFQATT, CDR2 SNEGSKA (reference sequence). The CDR3 here is CSARDLGTRSRYL.

CDR3 bases: TGTGCCAGCTCACCACCTGGAAGGACAGGACAATCTGGAAACACCATATATTTT. It is translated as CASSPPGRTGQSGNTIYF. The chain couples TRBV18 to TRBJ1-3; 7 bases fit TRBD1. CDR3 size: 18 residues. V lost 0 bases to trimming and J lost 1 base; unmatched junction nucleotides: 9. The germline V gene encodes CDR1 KGHSH and CDR2 LQKENI.

The rearrangement links TRBV29-1 to TRBJ2-2; D is uncertain. This CDR3 is 14 amino acids long. V lost 5 bases to trimming and J lost 1 base, with 11 bases between them. Germline V lookup: CDR1 SQVTM, CDR2 ANQGSEA. The CDR3 nucleotides are TGCAGCGTTTCGTCCAGCCTGAACACCGGGGAGCTGTTTTTT. Protein product: CSVSSSLNTGELFF.

This clonotype turned up a few times. V is TRBV5-1 and J is TRBJ2-7; 7 bases map to TRBD1. V dropped 5 bases and J dropped 6; count of bases not matched to a gene: 5. CDR1 and CDR2 from the germline V gene are SGHRS and YFSETQ. CDR3 length equals 12 residues. The CDR3 reads CASRSTGSEQYF. The CDR3, as DNA: TGCGCCAGCAGATCGACAGGGAGCGAGCAGTACTTC.

V is TRBV3-1 and J is TRBJ2-3; 11 positions match TRBD2. The trim removed 1 base at V and 3 bases at J, leaving 6 bases unmatched. The CDR3 extends over 17 amino acids. The germline CDR1 and CDR2 sequences are LGHDT and YNNKEL (reference sequence). In nucleotides, the CDR3 is TGTGCCAGCAGCCAAGGGACTAGCGGGTCCAGGACAGATACGCAGTATTTT. Its protein product is CASSQGTSGSRTDTQYF.

The chain is built from TRBV9 and TRBJ1-6; D may be TRBD1 (5 bases). There are 14 residues in the CDR3. Trimming removed 1 base from V and 8 bases from J, with 10 bases in between. The V gene's germline CDR1 is SGDLS and CDR2 YYNGEE. The CDR3 spells CASSVYDSYSPLHF. CDR3 DNA sequence: TGTGCCAGCAGCGTATACGACAGCTATTCACCCCTCCACTTT. Looking up the rest from reference TRBV9 and TRBJ1-6 gives the full variable domain: DSGVTQTPKHLITATGQRVTLRCSPRSGDLSVYWYQQSLDQGLQFLIQYYNGEERAKGNILERFSAQQFPDLHSELNLSSLELGDSALYFCASSVYDSYSPLHFGNGTRLTVT.

In this sample, this clonotype turned up many times. V usage is TRBV28 and J usage is TRBJ1-5; D is ambiguous. V lost 4 bases and J 6 bases, leaving 4 bases between the germline ends. From germline, CDR1 is MDHEN and CDR2 SYDVKM. There are 11 residues in the CDR3. This chain's CDR3 is CASSSGQPQHF. The DNA for the CDR3 is TGTGCCAGCAGTTCCGGTCAGCCCCAGCATTTT.

With regard to this clonotype: Compared with germline, one end of the junction differs, possibly owing to a read error. As DNA, the CDR3 is TGTGCCAGCAGATTATGGGGGGACGATCGCTACGAGCAGTACTTC. The encoded protein is CASRLWGDDRYEQYF. The chain links TRBV28 to TRBJ2-7; tentatively, D is TRBD2 (6 bases). The CDR3 has 15 amino acids. CDR1 is MDHEN, CDR2 SYDVKM, per germline.

The rearrangement joins TRBV29-1 to TRBJ2-3; D uncertain. The CDR3 loop spans 11 amino acids. CDR1 is SQVTM and CDR2 is ANQGSEA in the germline V gene. V dropped 4 bases and J dropped 6 bases, with 8 bases sitting between them. The DNA for the CDR3 is TGCAGCGTTGGAAGGCCGGATACGCAGTATTTT. This encodes CSVGRPDTQYF.

The chain couples TRBV11-2 to TRBJ2-1; no clear D gene. The CDR3 length is 14 residues. With 1 base removed from V and 5 bases from J, the gap between germline ends came to 9 bases. The V gene's germline CDR1 is SGHAT and CDR2 FQNNGV. CDR3 in amino acids: CASSLARTDNEQFF. CDR3 sequence (DNA): TGTGCCAGCAGCTTAGCCAGGACGGACAATGAGCAGTTCTTC.

This sequence joins TRBV5-4 and TRBJ2-3; no definite D call. The CDR3 runs to 13 residues. V lost 7 bases, J lost 6 bases, and 15 bases lay in between. Germline values: CDR1 SGHNT, CDR2 YYREEE (reference sequence). The CDR3 coding sequence is TGTGCCAGCCAGTCTGGCTCAATCGATACGCAGTATTTT. This gives the protein CASQSGSIDTQYF.

On this clonotype itself: This could be a read error, since a much larger clone is one nucleotide away. This rearrangement joins TRBV4-1 to TRBJ2-7; D may be TRBD2 (5 bases). This CDR3 is 13 amino acids long. Trimming shortened V by 4 bases and J by 9 bases, and 16 bases separated the two germline ends. Germline V lookup: CDR1 MGHRA, CDR2 YSYEKL. The CDR3 DNA is TGCGCCAGCAGCCTACGGTCTAGCAGGTTGCAGTACTTC. Amino acid sequence: CASSLRSSRLQYF.

V is TRBV29-1 and J is TRBJ2-7; weak D call: TRBD1 (8 bases). V lost 5 bases to trimming and J lost 2 bases, with 22 bases between them. The CDR3 loop spans 16 amino acids. Germline CDR1 is SQVTM and CDR2 is ANQGSEA. The DNA of the CDR3 is TGCAGCGTTAGGGAGGGAGGGGACAGGCGACCCTACGAGCAGTACTTC. Protein product: CSVREGGDRRPYEQYF.

The table lists this clonotype with a few counts. V usage is TRBV2 and J usage is TRBJ2-7; D may be TRBD1 (5 bases). This CDR3 region has 13 residues. V was clipped by 6 bases and J by 2 bases, with 11 bases between them. Germline CDR1 and CDR2: SNHLY and FYNNEI. CDR3 in DNA: TGTGCCAGCAGAAACAGGCAACCCTACGAGCAGTACTTC. It encodes CASRNRQPYEQYF.

The chain carries TRBV12-3 or TRBV12-4 and TRBJ2-6, with a possible D match to TRBD1 (6 bases). V was pared by 6 bases and J by 4 bases, with 10 bases between. The CDR3 runs 14 residues. The CDR3, as DNA: TGTGCCAGCAGCAACAGGGCCGGGGCCAACGTCCTGACTTTC. This codes for CASSNRAGANVLTF.